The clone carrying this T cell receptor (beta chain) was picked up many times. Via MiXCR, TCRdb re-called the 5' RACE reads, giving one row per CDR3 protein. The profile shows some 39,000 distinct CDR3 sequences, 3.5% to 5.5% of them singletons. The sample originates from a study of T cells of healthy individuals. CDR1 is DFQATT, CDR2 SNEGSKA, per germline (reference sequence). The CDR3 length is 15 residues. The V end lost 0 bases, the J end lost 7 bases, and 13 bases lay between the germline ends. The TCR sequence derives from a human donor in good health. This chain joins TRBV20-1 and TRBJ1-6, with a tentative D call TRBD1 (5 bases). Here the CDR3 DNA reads TGCAGTGCTAGAGATTATCAGGGCAGGAATTCACCCCTCCACTTT. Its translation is CSARDYQGRNSPLHF.